This is a list of T cell receptor beta chains from one sample in a study of T-cell memory formation after mild COVID-19. One entry per CDR3 protein results from TCRdb running MiXCR on the 5' RACE reads. The sample has about 180,000 distinct CDR3 sequences, 16% seen once; the top ten hold approximately 2%. The sequencing sample was made of PBMCs or a T cell subset sorted from them (not recorded which). The receptors here all came from an adult woman who had mild COVID-19 (a few samples of this study predate the infection). Cell type and time point are not known. The CDR3 runs from the conserved cysteine through the conserved F or W. The D gene is left open where the match is weak. A row's size may be missing; if present it is once, few, many or a size class.

TRBJ2-7 - many TRBV5-4 CASSLVGGGGSYEQYF TGTGCCAGCAGCTTGGTGGGTGGAGGGGGCTCATACGAGCAGTACTTC
TRBJ2-3 TRBD2 - TRBV5-6 CASNSARGDQYF TGTGCCAGCAACTCCGCCCGGGGGGATCAGTATTTT
TRBJ2-3 - few TRBV20-1 CSWGRASTDTQYF TGCAGTTGGGGCAGGGCAAGCACAGATACGCAGTATTTT
TRBJ1-1 TRBD1 - TRBV7-2 CASSLGWDRGMNTEAFF TGTGCCAGCAGCTTAGGGTGGGACAGGGGCATGAACACTGAAGCTTTCTTT
TRBJ2-2 TRBD1 few TRBV12-3/TRBV12-4 CASGTGFTGELFF TGTGCCAGCGGGACAGGGTTCACCGGGGAGCTGTTTTTT
TRBJ2-3 - - TRBV11-2 CASSVVTLVADTQYF TGTGCCAGCAGCGTCGTAACCCTAGTCGCAGATACGCAGTATTTT
TRBJ1-4 - few TRBV2 CASSEAGTPNEKLFF TGTGCCAGCAGTGAAGCAGGGACGCCCAATGAAAAACTGTTTTTT
TRBJ2-3 - - TRBV20-1 CSARDAGLTTDTQYF TGCAGTGCTAGAGATGCAGGACTTACCACAGATACGCAGTATTTT
TRBJ2-2 TRBD1 few TRBV7-9 CASSFTQGANTGELFF TGTGCCAGCAGCTTTACACAGGGGGCGAACACCGGGGAGCTGTTTTTT
TRBJ2-7 - many TRBV27 CASRKQVAPYEQYF TGTGCCAGCAGAAAACAGGTCGCGCCCTACGAGCAGTACTTC
TRBJ2-7 - few TRBV4-2 CASSHPGTPYEQYF TGTGCCAGCAGCCATCCCGGGACTCCGTACGAGCAGTACTTC
TRBJ2-3 - few TRBV4-3 CASSQEVSRGDTQYF TGCGCCAGCAGCCAAGAAGTTAGCCGGGGTGATACGCAGTATTTT
TRBJ2-3 - - TRBV7-3 CASSRYGGASTDTQYF TGTGCCAGCAGCCGCTATGGAGGGGCGAGCACAGATACGCAGTATTTT
TRBJ2-5 - - TRBV20-1 CSAQPEAGALGETQYF TGCAGTGCCCAGCCCGAGGCCGGGGCGTTAGGGGAGACCCAGTACTTC
TRBJ2-2 - - TRBV24-1 CATSETGTPNTGELFF TGTGCCACCAGTGAAACCGGGACACCGAACACCGGGGAGCTGTTTTTT
TRBJ2-3 - few TRBV7-3 CASSQGSDTQYF TGTGCCAGCAGCCAGGGCTCAGATACGCAGTATTTT
TRBJ2-6 - many TRBV29-1 CSVRGVSGSWANVLTF TGCAGCGTAAGGGGTGTATCAGGCTCTTGGGCCAACGTCCTGACTTTC
TRBJ2-2 TRBD1 - TRBV6-5 CASRGQGWTGELFF TGTGCCAGCAGAGGACAGGGTTGGACCGGGGAGCTGTTTTTT
TRBJ2-1 TRBD2 - TRBV4-2 CASSPRLTSVRDNEQFF TGTGCCAGCAGCCCGAGACTGACTAGCGTGAGGGATAATGAGCAGTTCTTC
TRBJ2-6 - few TRBV29-1 CSVGLSGANVLTF TGCAGCGTGGGTCTCTCTGGGGCCAACGTCCTGACTTTC
TRBJ1-2 - few TRBV12-3/TRBV12-4 CASSLRQDNYGYTF TGTGCCAGCAGTTTACGCCAGGATAACTATGGCTACACCTTC